These 27 T cell receptor beta chains came from one sample sequenced in a study of T-cell memory formation after mild COVID-19. TCRdb re-derived calls from the 5' RACE reads in MiXCR, one entry per CDR3 protein. The sample yields around 300,000 distinct CDR3 sequences, approximately 14% seen once. The sample was PBMCs or a T cell subset sorted from them (not recorded which). These receptors were collected from a man younger than 35 who had mild COVID-19 (a few samples of this study predate the infection). Cell type and time point are not known.

The chain has TRBV9 and TRBJ1-5; D gene ambiguous. The CDR3 length is 15 residues. V was cut by 0 bases and J by 7 bases, with 14 bases left in between. Germline V gene sequence: CDR1 SGDLS, CDR2 YYNGEE. The CDR3 DNA is TGTGCCAGCAGCGTAGAAGGTGCCTTAGGACAGCCCCAGCATTTT. Translation: CASSVEGALGQPQHF. The variable domain in full, completed from reference TRBV9 and TRBJ1-5, reads DSGVTQTPKHLITATGQRVTLRCSPRSGDLSVYWYQQSLDQGLQFLIQYYNGEERAKGNILERFSAQQFPDLHSELNLSSLELGDSALYFCASSVEGALGQPQHFGDGTRLSIL.

This clonotype was seen at least ten times. The chain combines TRBV5-1 with TRBJ2-2; TRBD2 agrees at 10 bases. CDR1 SGHRS and CDR2 YFSETQ come from the germline V gene. The CDR3 has 17 residues. V gave up 4 bases and J gave up 1 base; unmatched junction bases: 7. The CDR3 sequence is CASSQEGLAMNTGELFF. The CDR3, as DNA: TGCGCCAGCAGCCAAGAGGGACTAGCGATGAACACCGGGGAGCTGTTTTTT.

This rearrangement joins TRBV14 to TRBJ1-3; no clear D. Germline lookup yields CDR1 SGHDN and CDR2 FVKESK. V was clipped by 5 bases and J by 1 base, with 9 bases between them. CDR3 length: 14 amino acids. This CDR3 reads CASSYTTSGNTIYF. The CDR3 DNA reads as TGTGCCAGCAGCTATACGACATCTGGAAACACCATATATTTT.

The CDR3 region is CASSILAPAGANVLTF. The DNA of the CDR3 is TGTGCCAGTAGTATCCTGGCCCCCGCTGGGGCCAACGTCCTGACTTTC. The V gene is TRBV19, the J gene TRBJ2-6; D gene uncertain. The V gene's germline CDR1 is LNHDA and CDR2 SQIVND (reference sequence). V shed 3 bases and J shed 2 bases, with 11 bases lying between them. The length of the CDR3 is 16 residues.

Only a few counts were recorded for this clonotype. Here the CDR3 DNA reads TGTGCCAGCTCACAACGCAGACGGACAGGGGACTACGAGCAGTACTTC. It translates to CASSQRRRTGDYEQYF. This chain uses TRBV18 with TRBJ2-7; 9 bases agree with TRBD1. This CDR3 contains 16 residues. V trimming: 4 bases; J trimming: 3 bases; junction bases outside the gene matches: 10. Germline assignment: CDR1 KGHSH and CDR2 LQKENI.

This clonotype was found a few times. The chain couples TRBV11-2 to TRBJ1-1; 7 positions agree with TRBD1. Germline V lookup: CDR1 SGHAT, CDR2 FQNNGV. V lost 7 bases and J lost 7; bases outside the gene matches: 12. This CDR3 is 14 amino acids long. DNA of the CDR3: TGTGCCAGCACCCCCGTTGGGGGGACAGTTGAAGCTTTCTTT. Translating it yields CASTPVGGTVEAFF.

This clonotype was recorded many times. This chain links TRBV4-2 with TRBJ2-5; 8 bases are shared with TRBD2. Germline V gene data show CDR1 as LGHNA and CDR2 as YNFKEQ. This CDR3 has 13 residues. The V gene end was trimmed by 2 bases and the J gene end by 5 bases; junction bases not matched to a gene: 1. CDR3 protein: CASSQTGGETQYF. CDR3 in DNA: TGTGCCAGCAGCCAAACGGGAGGGGAGACCCAGTACTTC.

This clonotype came up a few times. The chain carries TRBV19 and TRBJ2-7; 12 nucleotides match TRBD1. Germline V gives CDR1 LNHDA, CDR2 SQIVND (reference sequence). This CDR3 has 14 residues. Losses at the gene ends were 5 bases for V and 2 bases for J; bases not matched to a gene: 1. CDR3 residues: CASSGTGGTYEQYF. CDR3 DNA: TGTGCCAGTAGTGGGACAGGGGGCACCTACGAGCAGTACTTC.

This clonotype was detected only a few times. This sequence joins TRBV5-6 and TRBJ2-5, with D possibly called TRBD1 or TRBD2 (5 bases each). Trimming stripped 3 bases from V and 3 bases from J, with 15 bases between. The CDR3 totals 15 residues. Germline V gene lookup returns CDR1 SGHDT and CDR2 YYEEEE. CDR3 bases: TGTGCCAGCAGCTCACGGGACCCCGGGAAAGAGACCCAGTACTTC. It is translated as CASSSRDPGKETQYF.

This clonotype was seen only a few times. V and J are TRBV7-6 and TRBJ2-7, with D possibly matching TRBD1 (6 bases). CDR1 and CDR2 from the germline V gene are SGHVS and FNYEAQ. V was cut by 5 bases and J by 2 bases, with 19 bases left in between. The CDR3 sequence is 16 residues long. CDR3 region: CASSINSDGGAYEQYV. CDR3 DNA sequence: TGTGCCAGCAGCATTAATTCCGATGGGGGCGCCTACGAGCAGTACGTC.

The genes are TRBV18 and TRBJ2-7; D remains unclear. V lost 2 bases and J 3 bases, leaving 5 bases between the germline ends. This CDR3 is built from 12 residues. Looked up from germline, CDR1 is KGHSH and CDR2 is LQKENI. The CDR3 DNA sequence: TGTGCCAGCTCACCAGAAAACTACGAGCAGTACTTC. Translating it yields CASSPENYEQYF.

This chain joins TRBV6-5 and TRBJ2-1, with TRBD2 matching 9 bases. The CDR3 consists of 14 residues. Germline CDR1 is MNHEY and CDR2 is SVGAGI. The V gene end was trimmed by 5 bases and the J gene end by 5 bases; junction bases not matched to a gene: 4. CDR3 DNA sequence: TGTGCCAGCAGTAGCGGGGGGCCAAACAATGAGCAGTTCTTC. Translating gives CASSSGGPNNEQFF.

The chain has TRBV7-9 and TRBJ2-2, with D hard to call. CDR1 is SEHNR, CDR2 FQNEAQ, per germline (reference sequence). V was cut by 5 bases and J by 4 bases, with 17 bases left in between. CDR3 length: 16 amino acids. For the CDR3, the DNA is TGTGCCAGCAGCCAACCTACCAGCCTAGGCACCGGGGAGCTGTTTTTT. Translation: CASSQPTSLGTGELFF.

The rearrangement links TRBV15 to TRBJ2-3; 11 positions match TRBD2. CDR3 length: 19 residues. V lost 1 base to trimming and J lost 0 bases; unmatched junction nucleotides: 9. Germline CDR1 and CDR2: LNHNV and YYDKDF (reference sequence). CDR3 in DNA: TGTGCCACCAGCAGAGGGACTAGCGGGTCCTTCACTAGCACAGATACGCAGTATTTT. Translating gives CATSRGTSGSFTSTDTQYF.

There are a few counts of this clonotype. CDR3 in DNA: TGCGCCAGCAGCCAGGGAAGGGCACGGATAGCTGGAAACACCATATATTTT. It specifies CASSQGRARIAGNTIYF. This chain uses TRBV4-1 with TRBJ1-3; D uncertain. The CDR3 loop spans 17 amino acids. V was shortened by 3 bases and J by 2 bases, with 17 bases between the two germline ends. Germline V lookup: CDR1 MGHRA, CDR2 YSYEKL.

The chain joins TRBV6-5 to TRBJ2-1; a weak D match, TRBD2 (6 bases). CDR3 length: 14 residues. The germline V and J ends were trimmed by 8 bases and 6 bases, with 17 bases remaining between them. Per germline, CDR1 MNHEY and CDR2 SVGAGI. Written as DNA, the CDR3 is TGTGCCAGCCGATACTTCGGGGGACCCAATGAGCAGTTCTTC. It codes for CASRYFGGPNEQFF.

This clonotype was counted only a few times. The chain employs TRBV7-7 and TRBJ2-5, with 7 positions matching TRBD2. This CDR3 has 15 residues. Germline V gives CDR1 SSHAT, CDR2 FNYEAQ (reference sequence). With V trimmed by 6 bases and J by 2 bases, 9 bases remained unmatched. The CDR3, as DNA: TGTGCCAGCAGTAGGGGAGGGACTCAACAAGAGACCCAGTACTTC. This gives the protein CASSRGGTQQETQYF.

This rearrangement joins TRBV24-1 to TRBJ2-6, with D uncertain. The CDR3 covers 14 residues. Per germline, CDR1 KGHDR and CDR2 SFDVKD. Trimming took 4 bases from V and 1 from J, leaving 4 bases between them. The CDR3 nucleotides are TGTGCCACCAGTGACACGTCTGGGGCCAACGTCCTGACTTTC. Its translation is CATSDTSGANVLTF.

This clonotype was recorded at least ten times. The rearrangement links TRBV5-1 to TRBJ2-3; 10 nucleotides line up with TRBD1. Germline V gene data show CDR1 as SGHRS and CDR2 as YFSETQ. CDR3 length: 17 amino acids. The trim removed 0 bases at V and 2 bases at J, leaving 6 bases unmatched. CDR3 region: CASSLGPTGGFTDTQYF. The DNA for the CDR3 is TGCGCCAGCAGCTTGGGGCCGACAGGGGGCTTCACAGATACGCAGTATTTT.

The J gene is TRBJ2-7, the V gene TRBV5-6; D might be TRBD2 (6 bases). V was pared by 4 bases and J by 0 bases, with 14 bases between. Germline V gene sequence: CDR1 SGHDT, CDR2 YYEEEE. The CDR3 length is 15 residues. The CDR3 DNA reads TGTGCCAGCAGCAGGGGACTCCCCAGCTCCTACGAGCAGTACTTC. Its translation is CASSRGLPSSYEQYF. Full variable domain (rest looked up from reference TRBV5-6 and TRBJ2-7): DAGVTQSPTHLIKTRGQQVTLRCSPKSGHDTVSWYQQALGQGPQFIFQYYEEEERQRGNFPDRFSGHQFPNYSSELNVNALLLGDSALYLCASSRGLPSSYEQYFGPGTRLTVT.

The gene calls are TRBV18 and TRBJ2-1; no reliable D call. This CDR3 is 11 amino acids long. Germline CDR1 is KGHSH and CDR2 is LQKENI. V dropped 3 bases and J dropped 8 bases, with 5 bases sitting between them. CDR3 DNA: TGTGCCAGCTCACCGGAGCATGAGCAGTTCTTC. It yields the protein CASSPEHEQFF.

V gene TRBV28 combines with J gene TRBJ2-2, with TRBD1 identical over 8 bases. The germline V gene has CDR1 MDHEN and CDR2 SYDVKM. The CDR3 consists of 15 residues. The J segment lost 8 bases and the V segment lost 4 bases, leaving 9 bases of the junction unmatched. The CDR3 loop is CASSSGTGAVGELFF. CDR3 coding DNA: TGTGCCAGCAGTTCCGGGACAGGCGCTGTTGGGGAGCTGTTTTTT.

The chain employs TRBV7-9 and TRBJ2-7, with D possibly matching TRBD2 (7 bases). CDR1 SEHNR and CDR2 FQNEAQ come from the germline V gene (reference sequence). The CDR3 covers 15 residues. The V end lost 2 bases, the J end lost 4 bases, and 15 bases lay between the germline ends. The CDR3 region is CASSLRGRGPYEQYF. CDR3 nucleotide sequence: TGTGCCAGCAGCTTAAGGGGGAGGGGACCTTACGAGCAGTACTTC. The full variable domain, completed using reference TRBV7-9 and TRBJ2-7, is DTGVSQNPRHKITKRGQNVTFRCDPISEHNRLYWYRQTLGQGPEFLTYFQNEAQLEKSRLLSDRFSAERPKGSFSTLEIQRTEQGDSAMYLCASSLRGRGPYEQYFGPGTRLTVT.

This chain uses TRBV6-5 with TRBJ2-5; D might be TRBD2 (6 bases). V lost 7 bases, J lost 1 base, and 19 bases lay in between. CDR3 length: 16 amino acids. CDR1 and CDR2 (germline): MNHEY, SVGAGI. DNA for the CDR3: TGTGCCAGCACCAACCTCGGGGGAGCCCGCCAAGAGACCCAGTACTTC. This codes for CASTNLGGARQETQYF.

The V and J genes are TRBV12-3 or TRBV12-4 and TRBJ2-3; TRBD1 agrees at 12 bases. The CDR3 has 14 residues. The V and J ends lost 4 bases and 4 bases, in that order; junction bases with no gene match: 0. CDR3 in amino acids: CASSWDRGPDTQYF. CDR3 nucleotides: TGTGCCAGCAGTTGGGACAGGGGGCCAGATACGCAGTATTTT.

Ten or more counts support this clonotype. V and J are TRBV11-2 and TRBJ2-5, with 8 bases matching TRBD2. Germline trimming cut 6 bases from V and 2 bases from J; bases unmatched to any gene: 2. CDR1 and CDR2 (germline): SGHAT, FQNNGV. CDR3 length: 13 residues. The CDR3 DNA reads as TGTGCCAGCAGGAGACTAGCGCAAGAGACCCAGTACTTC. Translation gives CASRRLAQETQYF.

This clonotype occurred many times. The V and J genes are TRBV6-5 and TRBJ2-5, with TRBD2 identical over 9 bases. The CDR3 spans 14 residues. Trimming cost V 5 bases and J 2 bases; bases outside gene matches: 3. Germline lookup yields CDR1 MNHEY and CDR2 SVGAGI. The CDR3 here is CASSPSGAQETQYF. CDR3 coding DNA: TGTGCCAGCAGTCCTAGCGGGGCTCAAGAGACCCAGTACTTC.